The rows below give T cell receptor beta chains drawn from one sample of a study of OX40 agonist ivuxolimab in advanced cancers. The repertoire was sequenced with immunoSEQ multiplex PCR; TCRdb's copy has only in-frame clones and lacks some. Here the sample spans about 54,000 clones, 84% being singletons. The material sequenced was CD4+ or CD8+ T cells sorted from blood, taken in a trial of the OX40 agonist ivuxolimab. These receptors all come from an adult with an advanced solid tumor such as melanoma, head and neck, liver or kidney cancer. CDR3s include the opening cysteine and the closing phenylalanine or tryptophan.

v_call	j_call	cdr3_length	cdr3_aa
TRBV14	TRBJ1-3	15	CASRPAGTAGNTIYF
TRBV15	TRBJ1-3	16	CATSRDQGASGNTIYF
TRBV5-1	TRBJ1-3	15	CASSWTGGKGNTIYF
TRBV4-3	TRBJ1-2	16	CASSHPKGTGVYGYTF
TRBV28	TRBJ2-1	11	CASSSLGGWFF
TRBV7-9	TRBJ2-1	17	CASSPPLRLAVYNEQFF
TRBV10-1	TRBJ2-2	14	CASSESQESGELFF
TRBV7-3	TRBJ2-5	12	CASSRGDETQYF
TRBV7-6	TRBJ2-7	14	CASSLSDQFYEQYF
TRBV30	TRBJ2-3	15	CAWNADVSGTDTQYF
TRBV11-2	TRBJ2-7	16	CASRPTGTSGSYEQYF
TRBV5-1	TRBJ2-7	17	CASSHTGTSSALGEQYF
TRBV19	TRBJ2-7	15	CASSPTSLDSYEQYF
TRBV28	TRBJ1-2	12	CASSLGQFGYTF
TRBV29-1	TRBJ2-1	13	CSVMLAGEGEQFF
TRBV28	TRBJ1-5	12	CASSWANQPQHF
TRBV19	TRBJ2-1	14	CASSIDPAANEQFF
TRBV2	TRBJ2-2	16	CASSELSVSNTGELFF
TRBV27	TRBJ2-3	13	CASSLSGQSPQYF
TRBV10-3	TRBJ2-1	12	CAISEEYNEQFF